The T cell receptor beta chain described here comes from a study of Ad26.COV2.S vaccination and SARS-CoV-2 variants. Whole-study context: Within the COV1001 Ad26.COV2.S trial arm, the donor was enrolled.

With respect to this clone: Its target is unknown.

Study-wide findings and caveats: Vaccine and placebo recipients had similar non-spike TCR breadth.

Treatment defined: roughly 19 received Ad26.COV2.S at low or high dose, single or two shots; 5 received placebo; per-sample allocation not given. All samples were drawn on day 63, counting from the first vaccine or placebo injection. Assay: immunoSEQ multiplex PCR; the TCRdb copy retains only in-frame clones and omits some. The data contain fewer than 800,000 clones, more than 80% of them singletons. Sequences were derived from peripheral blood, sampled in a trial of Ad26.COV2.S vaccine versus placebo. This clonotype originated in a person aged 18-60 years who received the Ad26.COV2.S COVID-19 vaccine or a placebo.

CDR3 DNA: TGTGCCAGCAGCTTGGCCCCGCTAGGGGCCTACGAGCAGTACTTC. Translation: CASSLAPLGAYEQYF. This chain joins TRBV5-6 and TRBJ2-7, with D tentatively TRBD1 (5 bases). V gave up 0 bases and J gave up 2 bases, with 12 bases separating them. Germline V gene lookup returns CDR1 SGHDT and CDR2 YYEEEE. The CDR3 is 15 residues long.